The next 17 T cell receptor beta chains were all read from a single sample in a study of primary melanoma T cells and metastatic recurrence (TCRdb year 2020). The method was the immunoSEQ multiplex PCR assay. TCRdb mirrors the immuneACCESS table, restricted to in-frame sequences. Some clones are absent from its copies; in checked studies, under half trace to an unresolved V gene, and the reason for the others is unknown. Within this sample are around 270 clones, with 90% of them counted one time only. The ten largest make up 10% to 14% of the sample. Source material: melanoma tumor tissue. These receptors came from a human donor with melanoma.

A few counts support this clone. The genes are TRBV11-3 and TRBJ1-1; 12 bases align to TRBD1. CDR3 length: 14 residues. The germline CDR1 and CDR2 sequences are SGHNT and YENEEA. Trimming took 5 bases from V and 5 from J; bases not matched to a gene: 3. The CDR3 protein is CASSGTGGQTEAFF. CDR3 nucleotides: TGTGCCAGCAGCGGGACAGGGGGCCAAACTGAAGCTTTCTTT.

The chain recombines TRBV28 with TRBJ1-2, with TRBD1 as a possible D gene (5 bases). Germline assignment: CDR1 MDHEN and CDR2 SYDVKM. The CDR3 runs to 14 residues. Trimming took off 5 bases at V and 4 bases at J, with 14 bases between the two ends. Here the CDR3 reads CASSRAGPGYGYTF. The CDR3, as DNA: TGTGCCAGCAGTCGGGCGGGACCGGGCTATGGCTACACCTTC.

The J gene is TRBJ2-1, the V gene TRBV6-8, with TRBD2 matching 9 bases. This CDR3 has 15 residues. The V and J ends lost 1 base and 8 bases, in that order; junction bases with no gene match: 6. The germline CDR1 and CDR2 sequences are MNHGY and SAAAGT. CDR3 bases: TGTGCCAGCAGTTACTGGGCTAGCGGGAATGATGAGCAGTTCTTC. Protein: CASSYWASGNDEQFF.

The chain employs TRBV23-1 and TRBJ2-1; D is uncertain. Being an ORF, TRBV23-1 has a function that is uncertain. V lost 6 bases and J 0 bases, leaving 18 bases between the germline ends. The CDR3 totals 17 residues. Here the CDR3 reads CASSQENSPFSYNEQFF. CDR3 in DNA: TGCGCCAGCAGCCAAGAAAACTCCCCTTTCTCCTACAATGAGCAGTTCTTC.

Remarks on this clone: Sequence at one end of the junction differs from germline and may be a read error. The chain uses TRBV6-1 and TRBJ2-7, with TRBD2 matching over 7 bases. The CDR3 totals 14 residues. From germline, CDR1 is MNHNS and CDR2 SASEGT. CDR3 DNA: TGTGCCATCAGTGAAGGCGGGAGCTGGTCCGAGCAGTACTTC. Translating gives CAISEGGSWSEQYF.

The chain uses TRBV19 and TRBJ2-1; D remains unclear. From germline, CDR1 is LNHDA and CDR2 SQIVND (reference sequence). Trimming removed 6 bases at V and 10 bases at J, with 19 bases between. This CDR3 region has 14 residues. CDR3 sequence: CASSRSPSVGEQFF. The CDR3 coding sequence is TGTGCCAGTAGCCGGTCCCCTTCGGTGGGGGAGCAGTTCTTC.

V is TRBV28 and J is TRBJ2-7, with a tentative D call TRBD2 (5 bases). CDR3 size: 13 residues. The V end was cut by 3 bases, the J end by 3 bases, with 9 bases between. Germline V CDR1 and CDR2: MDHEN, SYDVKM. CDR3 nucleotide sequence: TGTGCCAGCAGTTTGTACGGACTCTACGAGCAGTACTTC. Translation gives CASSLYGLYEQYF.

The J gene is TRBJ2-1, the V gene TRBV19; D may correspond to TRBD1 or TRBD2 (5 bases each). The germline V and J ends were trimmed by 5 bases and 4 bases, with 9 bases remaining between them. The CDR3 contains 13 residues. Looked up from germline, CDR1 is LNHDA and CDR2 is SQIVND (reference sequence). This CDR3 is CASSGTSYNEQFF. As DNA, the CDR3 is TGTGCCAGTAGTGGGACGTCGTACAATGAGCAGTTCTTC.

The CDR3, as DNA: TGTGCCAGTAGTCCTTACGGGAAAGAGACCCAGTACTTC. It is translated as CASSPYGKETQYF. The chain couples TRBV19 to TRBJ2-5, with a possible D match to TRBD2 (5 bases). The CDR3 extends over 13 amino acids. Germline V CDR1 and CDR2: LNHDA, SQIVND (reference sequence). Trimming left V 5 bases short and J 3 bases short, with 10 bases between.

The CDR3 is CASSPSNSKETQYF. The DNA of the CDR3 is TGTGCCAGCTCCCCCAGTAACTCCAAAGAGACCCAGTACTTC. The rearrangement joins TRBV18 to TRBJ2-5; D is undetermined. The CDR3 extends over 14 amino acids. Germline values: CDR1 KGHSH, CDR2 LQKENI. The germline V and J ends were trimmed by 6 bases and 3 bases, with 14 bases remaining between them.

This clone showed up just once. The genes are TRBV19 and TRBJ2-7; 14 nucleotides align to TRBD2. Germline V gene sequence: CDR1 LNHDA, CDR2 SQIVND (reference sequence). J lost 4 bases, V lost 6 bases, and 8 bases had no gene match. CDR3 size: 16 residues. The CDR3: CASRRGLAGDTYEQYF. The CDR3 DNA reads TGTGCCAGTAGAAGGGGACTAGCGGGAGACACATACGAGCAGTACTTC.

The chain carries TRBV28 and TRBJ2-2; D perhaps matches TRBD1 (6 bases). This CDR3 has 14 residues. V was shortened by 4 bases and J by 6 bases, with 12 bases between the two germline ends. Germline-derived CDR1 and CDR2 are MDHEN and SYDVKM. In DNA, the CDR3 is TGTGCCAGCAGTTCAGGGGTCACCGCCGGGGAGCTGTTTTTT. Translated: CASSSGVTAGELFF.

The J gene is TRBJ2-3, the V gene TRBV29-1; a weak D match, TRBD2 (7 bases). The V end was cut by 2 bases, the J end by 4 bases, with 13 bases between. The CDR3 covers 14 residues. CDR1 is SQVTM and CDR2 is ANQGSEA in the germline V gene. CDR3 bases: TGCAGCGTTGAAAGGGGGAGGGGAGCAGATACGCAGTATTTT. This codes for CSVERGRGADTQYF.

As DNA, the CDR3 is TGCGCCAGTAGCCAAGATGTGTTCAGGTCCGGGCCGCGGAACACTGAAGCTTTCTTT. Protein product: CASSQDVFRSGPRNTEAFF. The V and J genes are TRBV23-1 and TRBJ1-1; D unresolved. TRBV23-1 is an ORF; its function is uncertain. V was shortened by 9 bases and J by 1 base, with 30 bases between the two germline ends. CDR3 length equals 19 residues.

The CDR3 region is CASSVDMNTEAFF. The CDR3 DNA sequence: TGTGCCAGCAGCGTGGATATGAACACTGAAGCTTTCTTT. The chain carries TRBV9 and TRBJ1-1; no firm D call. V was trimmed by 2 bases and J by 0 bases, leaving 5 bases between them. Germline V gene data show CDR1 as SGDLS and CDR2 as YYNGEE. This CDR3 is built from 13 residues.

Points on this clone: The same CDR3 arises from other DNA sequences in this sample as well. The chain combines TRBV6-8 with TRBJ2-5, with 8 bases matching TRBD2. Germline V gives CDR1 MNHGY, CDR2 SAAAGT. The CDR3 runs to 15 residues. With V trimmed by 2 bases and J by 2 bases, 4 bases remained unmatched. This chain's CDR3 is CASSYPLAEQETQYF. CDR3 sequence (DNA): TGTGCCAGCAGTTACCCACTAGCGGAGCAAGAGACCCAGTACTTC.

The chain carries TRBV10-3 and TRBJ1-5; D is unresolved. Trimming cost V 2 bases and J 6 bases, with 11 bases left between them. Looked up from germline, CDR1 is ENHRY and CDR2 is SYGVKD. The length of the CDR3 is 14 residues. The CDR3, as DNA: TGTGCCATCAGTGAGCGTGATTGGGGTCAGCCCCAGCATTTT. Translated, it gives CAISERDWGQPQHF.